This TCR beta chain was identified during a study of CD8+ T cells in alopecia areata. Study details: The drug, oral tofacitinib, was given to treated patients at 5 to 10 mg twice daily.

Extraction and reverse transcription of RNA yielded cDNA as the sequencing template. Some clones are missing from TCRdb's copy, which holds only in-frame ones; the method was immunoSEQ multiplex PCR. The data contain about 120,000 clones, 35% to 40% of them seen just once; the ten biggest clones take up 2.5% to 3.5%. Lesional scalp punch biopsies and peripheral blood came from alopecia areata patients. Study-wide points: Scalp specimens additionally yield sequences from normal skin's resident alphabeta T cells.

This clone was detected only a few times. The antigen is unknown. Germline CDR1 is SQVTM and CDR2 is ANQGSEA. This CDR3 spans 10 amino acids. V was clipped by 5 bases and J by 2 bases, with 2 bases between them. Input material: CD4+ T cells sorted from blood. V is TRBV29-1 and J is TRBJ2-3; D is unclear. The sequence derives from a human donor with alopecia areata. The DNA for the CDR3 is TGCAGCGTTAACACAGATACGCAGTATTTT. Its protein product is CSVNTDTQYF.